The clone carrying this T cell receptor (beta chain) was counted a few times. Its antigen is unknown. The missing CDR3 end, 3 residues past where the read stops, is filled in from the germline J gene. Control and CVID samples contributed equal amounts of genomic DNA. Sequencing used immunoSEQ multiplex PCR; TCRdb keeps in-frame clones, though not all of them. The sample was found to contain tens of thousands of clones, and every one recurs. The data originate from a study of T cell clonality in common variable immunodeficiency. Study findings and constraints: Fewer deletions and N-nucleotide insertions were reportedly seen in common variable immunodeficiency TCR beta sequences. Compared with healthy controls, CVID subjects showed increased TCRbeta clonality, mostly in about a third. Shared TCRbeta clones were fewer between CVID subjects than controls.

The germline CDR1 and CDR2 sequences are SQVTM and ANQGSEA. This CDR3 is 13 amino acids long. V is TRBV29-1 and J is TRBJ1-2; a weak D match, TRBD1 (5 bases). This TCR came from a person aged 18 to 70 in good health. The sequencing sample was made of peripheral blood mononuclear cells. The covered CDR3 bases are TGCAGCGTTAGGACGGGGGGGAACTACGAC. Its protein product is CSVRTGGNYD. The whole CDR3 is CSVRTGGNYDYTF.